The clone carrying this TCR beta chain came up a few times. Original analysis: For nucleated cells, counts were estimated from reference gene primer amplification. Generated by immunoSEQ multiplex PCR, the TCRdb table keeps only in-frame clones and is missing some. That table furnishes V, J and clone size, whereas the DNA furnished D and trimming. The profile covers tens of thousands of clones, with around nine tenths appearing a single time and 62% taken by the ten largest. This record comes from a study of blood T cell repertoires in COVID-19. Study-wide background: Some COVID-19 samples were acute and others convalescent; all came from the United States, Italy and Spain. In each case, the material was cDNA or gDNA derived from T cells, B-cell-depleted T cells, or PBMCs.

Trimming removed 6 bases from V and 11 bases from J; junction bases left unmatched: 4. Germline V lookup: CDR1 ENHRY, CDR2 SYGVKD. The CDR3 runs to 11 residues. The V and J genes are TRBV10-3 and TRBJ1-1, with TRBD1 identical over 9 bases. The TCR originated in a man in his sixties or seventies with acute or convalescent COVID-19. The sequenced sample was peripheral blood. The CDR3 region is CAIRGTGNAFF. The CDR3, as DNA: TGTGCCATCAGGGGGACAGGGAACGCTTTCTTT.